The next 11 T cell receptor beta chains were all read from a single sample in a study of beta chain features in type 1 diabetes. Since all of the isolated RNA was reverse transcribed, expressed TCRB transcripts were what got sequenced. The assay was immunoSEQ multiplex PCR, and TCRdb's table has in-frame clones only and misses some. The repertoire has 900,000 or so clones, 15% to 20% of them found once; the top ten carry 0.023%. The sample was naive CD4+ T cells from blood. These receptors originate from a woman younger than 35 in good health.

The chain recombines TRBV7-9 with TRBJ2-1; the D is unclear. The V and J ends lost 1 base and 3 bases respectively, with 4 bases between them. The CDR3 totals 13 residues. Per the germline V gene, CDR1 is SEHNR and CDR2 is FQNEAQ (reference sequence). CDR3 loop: CASSLVGYNEQFF. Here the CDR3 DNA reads TGTGCCAGCAGCTTAGTGGGCTACAATGAGCAGTTCTTC. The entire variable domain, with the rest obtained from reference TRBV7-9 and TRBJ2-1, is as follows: DTGVSQNPRHKITKRGQNVTFRCDPISEHNRLYWYRQTLGQGPEFLTYFQNEAQLEKSRLLSDRFSAERPKGSFSTLEIQRTEQGDSAMYLCASSLVGYNEQFFGPGTRLTVL.

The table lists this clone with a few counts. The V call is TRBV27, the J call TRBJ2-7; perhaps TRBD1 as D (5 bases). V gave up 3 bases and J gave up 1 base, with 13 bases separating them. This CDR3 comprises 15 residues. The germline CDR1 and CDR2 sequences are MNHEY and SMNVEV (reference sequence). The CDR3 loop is CASSFGRAGSYEQYF. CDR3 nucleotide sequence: TGTGCCAGCAGTTTCGGCAGGGCAGGGTCCTACGAGCAGTACTTC.

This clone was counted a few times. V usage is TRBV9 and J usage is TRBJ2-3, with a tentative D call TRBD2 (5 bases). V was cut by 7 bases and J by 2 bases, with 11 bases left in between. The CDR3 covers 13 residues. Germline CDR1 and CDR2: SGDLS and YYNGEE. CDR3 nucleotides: TGTGCCAGCGGACTTACATCCACAGATACGCAGTATTTT. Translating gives CASGLTSTDTQYF.

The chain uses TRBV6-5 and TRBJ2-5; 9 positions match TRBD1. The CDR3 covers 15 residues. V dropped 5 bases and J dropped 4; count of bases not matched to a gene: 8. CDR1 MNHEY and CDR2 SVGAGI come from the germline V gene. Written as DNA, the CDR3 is TGTGCCAGCAGTCCCGGGACAGGGCGGGGAGAGACCCAGTACTTC. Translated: CASSPGTGRGETQYF.

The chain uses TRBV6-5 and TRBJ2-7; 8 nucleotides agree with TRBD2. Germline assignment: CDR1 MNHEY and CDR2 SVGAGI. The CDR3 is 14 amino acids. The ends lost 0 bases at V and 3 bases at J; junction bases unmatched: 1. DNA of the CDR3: TGTGCCAGCAGTTACTCCGGGACTAGCTACGAGCAGTACTTC. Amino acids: CASSYSGTSYEQYF.

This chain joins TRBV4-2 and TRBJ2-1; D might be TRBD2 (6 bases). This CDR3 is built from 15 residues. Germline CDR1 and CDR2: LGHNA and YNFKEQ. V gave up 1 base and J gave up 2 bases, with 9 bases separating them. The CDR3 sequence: CASSQAAGTYNEQFF. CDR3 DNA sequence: TGTGCCAGCAGCCAAGCGGCGGGGACCTACAATGAGCAGTTCTTC.

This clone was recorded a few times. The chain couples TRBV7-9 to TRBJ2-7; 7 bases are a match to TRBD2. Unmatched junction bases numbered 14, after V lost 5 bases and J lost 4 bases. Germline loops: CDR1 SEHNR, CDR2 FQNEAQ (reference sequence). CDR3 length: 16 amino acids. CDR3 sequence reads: CASSLDLTSATYEQYF. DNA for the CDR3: TGTGCCAGCAGCCTAGATTTAACTAGCGCTACGTACGAGCAGTACTTC. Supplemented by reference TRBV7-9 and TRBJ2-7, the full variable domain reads DTGVSQNPRHKITKRGQNVTFRCDPISEHNRLYWYRQTLGQGPEFLTYFQNEAQLEKSRLLSDRFSAERPKGSFSTLEIQRTEQGDSAMYLCASSLDLTSATYEQYFGPGTRLTVT.

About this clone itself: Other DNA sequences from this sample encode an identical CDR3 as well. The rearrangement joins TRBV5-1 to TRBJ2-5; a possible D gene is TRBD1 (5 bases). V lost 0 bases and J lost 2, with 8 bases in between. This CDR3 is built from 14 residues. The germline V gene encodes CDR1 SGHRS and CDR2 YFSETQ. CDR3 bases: TGCGCCAGCAGCTTGGGACAGAGTCAAGAGACCCAGTACTTC. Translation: CASSLGQSQETQYF.

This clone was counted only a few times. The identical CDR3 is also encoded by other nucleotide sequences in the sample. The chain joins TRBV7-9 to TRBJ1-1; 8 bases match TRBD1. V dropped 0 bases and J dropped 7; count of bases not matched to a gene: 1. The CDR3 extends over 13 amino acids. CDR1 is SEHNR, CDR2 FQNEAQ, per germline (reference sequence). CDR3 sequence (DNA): TGTGCCAGCAGCTTAGCGGGGACAGGTGAAGCTTTCTTT. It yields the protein CASSLAGTGEAFF.

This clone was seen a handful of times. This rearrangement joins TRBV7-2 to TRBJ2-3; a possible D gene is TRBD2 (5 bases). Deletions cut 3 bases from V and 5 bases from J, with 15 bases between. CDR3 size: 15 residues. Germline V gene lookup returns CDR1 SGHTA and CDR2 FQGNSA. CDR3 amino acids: CASSLDVLARDTQYF. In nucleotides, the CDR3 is TGTGCCAGCAGCTTGGATGTGCTAGCTAGAGATACGCAGTATTTT. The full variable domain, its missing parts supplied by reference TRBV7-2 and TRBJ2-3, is GAGVSQSPSNKVTEKGKDVELRCDPISGHTALYWYRQSLGQGLEFLIYFQGNSAPDKSGLPSDRFSAERTGGSVSTLTIQRTQQEDSAVYLCASSLDVLARDTQYFGPGTRLTVL.

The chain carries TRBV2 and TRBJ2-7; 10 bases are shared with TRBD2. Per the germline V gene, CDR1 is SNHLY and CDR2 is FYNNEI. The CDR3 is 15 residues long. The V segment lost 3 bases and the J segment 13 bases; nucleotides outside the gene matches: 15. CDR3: CASSDTASGRSPAYF. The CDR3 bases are TGTGCCAGCAGTGACACGGCTAGCGGGAGAAGTCCGGCCTACTTC.